The 31 T cell receptor beta chains presented below share a single source sample, sequenced in a study of CD8 T cells in Susac syndrome. The RNA, about 0.45 to 1 ug, was put through reverse transcription using random hexamers. MiXCR, applied by TCRdb to the immunoSEQ multiplex PCR reads, yields one record per CDR3 protein. The table has about 180,000 distinct CDR3 sequences, roughly 94% seen once. The sequencing sample was made of CD4+ T cells from PBMCs. The receptor set was obtained from a human donor with Susac syndrome.

V is TRBV11-2 and J is TRBJ2-2; 8 nucleotides align to TRBD2. The CDR3 extends over 17 amino acids. CDR1 and CDR2 from the germline V gene are SGHAT and FQNNGV. V shed 2 bases and J 4 bases; nucleotides not matched to a gene: 9. CDR3 residues: CASSLPRGGRGTGELFF. CDR3 sequence (DNA): TGTGCCAGCAGCTTACCACGGGGGGGCCGTGGCACCGGGGAGCTGTTTTTT.

The V call is TRBV30, the J call TRBJ2-1, with D possibly being TRBD2 (6 bases). From germline, CDR1 is GTSNPN and CDR2 SVGIG (reference sequence). V lost 1 base to trimming and J lost 8 bases, with 9 bases between them. The CDR3 totals 12 residues. The CDR3 protein is CAWSAGVHEQFF. The CDR3 DNA reads TGTGCCTGGAGTGCGGGAGTCCATGAGCAGTTCTTC. The full variable domain, rest sourced from reference TRBV30 and TRBJ2-1, is SQTIHQWPATLVQPVGSPLSLECTVEGTSNPNLYWYRQAAGRGLQLLFYSVGIGQISSEVPQNLSASRPQDRQFILSSKKLLLSDSGFYLCAWSAGVHEQFFGPGTRLTVL.

The chain recombines TRBV15 with TRBJ2-7, with unresolved D. V was pared by 7 bases and J by 2 bases, with 12 bases between. There are 13 residues in the CDR3. The germline CDR1 and CDR2 sequences are LNHNV and YYDKDF (reference sequence). CDR3 coding DNA: TGTGCCACCACGGCGGAAAGCCCCTACGAGCAGTACTTC. Translating it yields CATTAESPYEQYF.

This clonotype appeared a single time. V usage is TRBV11-2 and J usage is TRBJ2-1, with D possibly TRBD2 on 6 matching bases. The germline V and J ends were trimmed by 3 bases and 5 bases, with 11 bases remaining between them. This CDR3 is built from 14 residues. Germline V lookup: CDR1 SGHAT, CDR2 FQNNGV. CDR3 in DNA: TGTGCCAGCAGCTTGGCGGGAATGGACAATGAGCAGTTCTTC. It specifies CASSLAGMDNEQFF.

The chain has TRBV7-2 and TRBJ2-7, with TRBD2 matching over 10 bases. The CDR3 sequence is 16 residues long. Germline V gene lookup returns CDR1 SGHTA and CDR2 FQGNSA. J was trimmed by 4 bases and V by 1 base; bases with no gene match: 7. The CDR3 nucleotides read TGTGCCAGCAGCTTAGGGCTAGCGGGAGCTTTTTACGAGCAGTACTTC. Residues: CASSLGLAGAFYEQYF.

The DNA of the CDR3 is TGTGCCAGCAGCTTGTTGACTAGCGGGAGCAATGAGCAGTTCTTC. This sequence encodes CASSLLTSGSNEQFF. This chain joins TRBV5-4 and TRBJ2-1, with 12 bases aligning to TRBD2. The CDR3 has 15 residues. V lost 1 base to trimming and J lost 6 bases; unmatched junction nucleotides: 2. Germline lookup yields CDR1 SGHNT and CDR2 YYREEE (reference sequence).

The chain is built from TRBV7-6 and TRBJ2-5, with 10 bases aligning to TRBD2. Germline-derived CDR1 and CDR2 are SGHVS and FNYEAQ. J was trimmed by 3 bases and V by 2 bases; bases with no gene match: 0. The CDR3 is made up of 14 amino acids. CDR3 region: CASSLLAGEETQYF. DNA for the CDR3: TGTGCCAGCAGCTTACTAGCGGGGGAAGAGACCCAGTACTTC.

The chain recombines TRBV28 with TRBJ1-1; the D is unclear. There are 11 residues in the CDR3. Germline assignment: CDR1 MDHEN and CDR2 SYDVKM. V shed 8 bases and J shed 1 base, with 5 bases lying between them. The CDR3 DNA sequence: TGTGCCAGCCATTCGAACACTGAAGCTTTCTTT. Amino acid sequence: CASHSNTEAFF.

The DNA of the CDR3 is TGTGCCAGCAGCTTGAATGAAGGCACAGATACGCAGTATTTT. Its translation: CASSLNEGTDTQYF. V and J are TRBV13 and TRBJ2-3; no clear D. Germline values: CDR1 PRHDT, CDR2 FYEKMQ (reference sequence). This CDR3 is built from 14 residues. V lost 3 bases, J lost 1 base, and 8 bases lay in between.

The chain employs TRBV29-1 and TRBJ2-7; 10 nucleotides agree with TRBD1. The CDR3 is made up of 15 amino acids. The V segment lost 4 bases and the J segment 2 bases; nucleotides outside the gene matches: 8. CDR1 and CDR2 (germline): SQVTM, ANQGSEA. In DNA form, the CDR3 reads TGCAGCGTTGTACCCCGGGACAGGGGCCCCTACGAGCAGTACTTC. Translated: CSVVPRDRGPYEQYF.

The chain recombines TRBV6-1 with TRBJ1-4; D unclear. Germline-derived CDR1 and CDR2 are MNHNS and SASEGT. CDR3 length equals 13 residues. With 7 bases removed from V and 8 bases from J, the gap between germline ends came to 14 bases. The CDR3 DNA is TGTGCCAGCATACCAAATCTTGGGGAAAAACTGTTTTTT. Translated, it gives CASIPNLGEKLFF.

The gene calls are TRBV10-3 and TRBJ1-6; no definite D call. V lost 3 bases, J lost 6 bases, and 6 bases lay in between. CDR3 length: 13 residues. Germline V gene sequence: CDR1 ENHRY, CDR2 SYGVKD. In nucleotides, the CDR3 is TGTGCCATCAGTGATGGCAGTAATTCACCCCTCCACTTT. As protein: CAISDGSNSPLHF.

This clonotype is a singleton in its sample. V and J are TRBV30 and TRBJ1-2; tentatively, D is TRBD1 (6 bases). Germline CDR1 and CDR2: GTSNPN and SVGIG (reference sequence). The CDR3 spans 13 residues. V shed 2 bases and J shed 3 bases, with 10 bases lying between them. The CDR3 spells CAWSRGHDYGYTF. Written as DNA, the CDR3 is TGTGCCTGGAGTCGGGGGCATGACTATGGCTACACCTTC. The variable domain in full, with the rest retrieved from reference TRBV30 and TRBJ1-2, is SQTIHQWPATLVQPVGSPLSLECTVEGTSNPNLYWYRQAAGRGLQLLFYSVGIGQISSEVPQNLSASRPQDRQFILSSKKLLLSDSGFYLCAWSRGHDYGYTFGSGTRLTVV.

The chain couples TRBV20-1 to TRBJ2-1, with D perhaps TRBD1 (7 bases). Trimming removed 2 bases at V and 5 bases at J, with 16 bases between. This CDR3 is built from 15 residues. Germline assignment: CDR1 DFQATT and CDR2 SNEGSKA (reference sequence). CDR3 in amino acids: CSARRGTAPNNEQFF. The CDR3 nucleotides are TGCAGTGCTAGACGGGGGACAGCTCCTAACAATGAGCAGTTCTTC.

The rearrangement joins TRBV30 to TRBJ2-6; D gene unclear. The V end was cut by 0 bases, the J end by 4 bases, with 7 bases between. This CDR3 contains 14 residues. From germline, CDR1 is GTSNPN and CDR2 SVGIG (reference sequence). CDR3 in amino acids: CAWSVGLGANVLTF. The CDR3 nucleotides are TGTGCCTGGAGTGTTGGGCTCGGGGCCAACGTCCTGACTTTC.

CDR3 residues: CASSVSGRTDTQYF. The CDR3 DNA reads as TGTGCCAGCAGCGTTAGCGGACGCACAGATACGCAGTATTTT. The chain recombines TRBV11-3 with TRBJ2-3; maybe TRBD2 (6 bases). The CDR3 length is 14 residues. Germline V lookup: CDR1 SGHNT, CDR2 YENEEA. Trimming cost V 5 bases and J 1 base, with 10 bases left between them.

The chain links TRBV25-1 to TRBJ1-1, with no clear D. The CDR3 runs to 11 residues. Trimming stripped 7 bases from V and 5 bases from J, with 8 bases between. Germline lookup yields CDR1 MGHDK and CDR2 SYGVNS. As DNA, the CDR3 is TGTGCCAGCATCCATCGGACTGAAGCTTTCTTT. Translated: CASIHRTEAFF.

The CDR3 sequence is CASTLGGLSSYNEQFF. DNA of the CDR3: TGTGCCAGCACCTTAGGGGGCCTCAGCTCCTACAATGAGCAGTTCTTC. This chain links TRBV6-6 with TRBJ2-1; 7 positions agree with TRBD1. Germline V lookup: CDR1 MNHNY, CDR2 SVGAGI (reference sequence). V was pared by 7 bases and J by 0 bases, with 9 bases of the junction left unmatched. There are 16 residues in the CDR3.

The chain couples TRBV29-1 to TRBJ1-1; unclear D gene. Germline V gene sequence: CDR1 SQVTM, CDR2 ANQGSEA. The ends were cut back, 0 bases at V and 1 base at J, with 6 bases in the middle. CDR3 size: 13 residues. Written as DNA, the CDR3 is TGCAGCGTTGAAGATAACTGGAACACTGAAGCTTTCTTT. It is translated as CSVEDNWNTEAFF.

The genes are TRBV5-1 and TRBJ2-1; TRBD2 is a possible D gene (5 bases). The CDR3 is 17 amino acids. CDR1 and CDR2 from the germline V gene are SGHRS and YFSETQ. V was trimmed by 5 bases and J by 9 bases, leaving 27 bases between them. CDR3: CASRSSGSGLVYGEQFF. CDR3 DNA: TGCGCCAGCAGGTCCTCGGGGTCAGGACTCGTCTATGGTGAGCAGTTCTTC.

This rearrangement joins TRBV29-1 to TRBJ2-3; TRBD2 might be the D (6 bases). From germline, CDR1 is SQVTM and CDR2 ANQGSEA. This CDR3 has 15 residues. Between the trimmed V and J ends, which lost 4 bases and 1 base, there was a span of 15 bases. The CDR3: CSVARRDGGTDTQYF. In DNA form, the CDR3 reads TGCAGCGTTGCAAGGAGGGATGGGGGCACAGATACGCAGTATTTT.

The CDR3 DNA sequence: TGTGCCAGCAGCCATCCGGGGGCCAATCAGCCCCAGCATTTT. This codes for CASSHPGANQPQHF. The J gene is TRBJ1-5, the V gene TRBV3-1; perhaps TRBD1 as D (6 bases). The germline V and J ends were trimmed by 3 bases and 3 bases, with 9 bases remaining between them. Germline V gives CDR1 LGHDT, CDR2 YNNKEL (reference sequence). The CDR3 is 14 residues long.

This sequence joins TRBV29-1 and TRBJ2-2; a weak D match, TRBD1 (5 bases). The CDR3 consists of 13 residues. CDR1 and CDR2 (germline): SQVTM, ANQGSEA. The V end lost 4 bases, the J end lost 6 bases, and 12 bases lay between the germline ends. CDR3 bases: TGCAGCGTTGGGTTCGCAGGGTCCGGGGAGCTGTTTTTT. Protein product: CSVGFAGSGELFF.

The V gene is TRBV3-1, the J gene TRBJ1-6; TRBD1 might be the D (5 bases). V was clipped by 4 bases and J by 8 bases, with 15 bases between them. Germline CDR1 reads LGHDT; CDR2 reads YNNKEL (reference sequence). This CDR3 is 15 amino acids long. CDR3 residues: CASSPWQGSYSPLHF. The CDR3 nucleotides are TGTGCCAGCAGCCCTTGGCAGGGCTCTTATTCACCCCTCCACTTT.

In its sample, this clonotype was seen once. V gene TRBV20-1 combines with J gene TRBJ2-6; possible D gene TRBD1, 5 bases. The germline V gene encodes CDR1 DFQATT and CDR2 SNEGSKA (reference sequence). CDR3 length: 15 residues. V was shortened by 0 bases and J by 4 bases, with 10 bases between the two germline ends. The CDR3 region is CSARDQGAGANVLTF. CDR3 DNA sequence: TGCAGTGCTAGAGATCAGGGTGCAGGGGCCAACGTCCTGACTTTC.

The chain employs TRBV7-2 and TRBJ2-1; the D is unclear. Trimming took off 5 bases at V and 5 bases at J, with 16 bases between the two ends. In germline, CDR1 is SGHTA, CDR2 FQGNSA. The CDR3 has 15 amino acids. CDR3 DNA: TGTGCCAGCAGCGTTACCGGACCCAACAACAATGAGCAGTTCTTC. It specifies CASSVTGPNNNEQFF.

J is TRBJ2-3 and V is TRBV5-6, with D possibly being TRBD1 or TRBD2 (7 bases each). This CDR3 has 15 residues. V shed 4 bases and J shed 2 bases, with 14 bases lying between them. Germline-derived CDR1 and CDR2 are SGHDT and YYEEEE. CDR3 nucleotides: TGTGCCAGCAGCGAGGGGGCGGGAGACACAGATACGCAGTATTTT. Encoded protein: CASSEGAGDTDTQYF.

This clonotype was counted a few times. This rearrangement joins TRBV12-3 or TRBV12-4 to TRBJ2-3; 8 bases are shared with TRBD2. This CDR3 contains 15 residues. The junction had 5 bases not matched to a gene; V was cut back by 5 bases and J by 1 base. Written as DNA, the CDR3 is TGTGCCAGCAGTCCTCGGCGGGGGGGCACAGATACGCAGTATTTT. This encodes CASSPRRGGTDTQYF.

The chain links TRBV6-2 or TRBV6-3 to TRBJ1-5; 8 bases align to TRBD1. The junction had 9 bases not matched to a gene; V was cut back by 6 bases and J by 5 bases. Germline loops: CDR1 MNHEY, CDR2 SVGEGT. CDR3 size: 15 residues. The CDR3 sequence: CASRFGGQGHQPQHF. CDR3 sequence (DNA): TGTGCCAGCAGATTTGGAGGACAGGGCCATCAGCCCCAGCATTTT.

The rearrangement uses TRBV12-3 or TRBV12-4 and TRBJ2-3; D call uncertain. The germline V and J ends were trimmed by 3 bases and 9 bases, with 22 bases remaining between them. The CDR3 totals 16 residues. The CDR3 coding sequence is TGTGCCAGCAGTTTTGCTGGGGATATTAGGCTCGGAACGCAGTATTTT. Translating it yields CASSFAGDIRLGTQYF.

The rearrangement uses TRBV2 and TRBJ2-7, with a possible D match to TRBD1 (5 bases). Trimming shortened V by 6 bases and J by 3 bases, and 15 bases separated the two germline ends. From germline, CDR1 is SNHLY and CDR2 FYNNEI. CDR3 size: 14 residues. The CDR3 DNA reads TGTGCCAGCAGCATAGGACAACTTCGCTACGAGCAGTACTTC. As protein: CASSIGQLRYEQYF.